A single sample gave rise to the 13 T cell receptor beta chains below, sequenced in a study of cytomegalovirus exposure and HLA in healthy donors. The PCR was carried out with 60 Vbeta primers and 13 Jbeta primers. The repertoire was sequenced with immunoSEQ multiplex PCR; TCRdb's copy has only in-frame clones and lacks some. The sample records about 100,000 clones, around 80% being singletons. Sequences were obtained from PBMCs. The source of these receptors is a woman in her 50s in good health and CMV-seropositive.

The CDR3, as DNA: TGCGCCAGCAGCCACTACAGGGAGGGGGGCATTCAGTACTTC. Translation: CASSHYREGGIQYF. This rearrangement joins TRBV4-1 to TRBJ2-4; maybe TRBD2 (7 bases). Trimming removed 3 bases at V and 9 bases at J, with 15 bases between. This CDR3 is built from 14 residues. CDR1 and CDR2 (germline): MGHRA, YSYEKL.

For the CDR3, the DNA is TGTGCCACCAGCAGTAGGGGTTCGTACGAGCAGTACTTC. It encodes CATSSRGSYEQYF. The chain uses TRBV15 and TRBJ2-7; D might be TRBD1 (5 bases). Trimming took 3 bases from V and 4 from J, leaving 10 bases between them. The CDR3 contains 13 residues. From germline, CDR1 is LNHNV and CDR2 YYDKDF (reference sequence).

V gene TRBV19 combines with J gene TRBJ1-3; 7 positions match TRBD1. Trimming took 1 base from V and 2 from J; bases not matched to a gene: 8. The V gene's germline CDR1 is LNHDA and CDR2 SQIVND (reference sequence). CDR3 length: 17 amino acids. The CDR3 protein is CASSIAQPGTAGNTIYF. The DNA of the CDR3 is TGTGCCAGTAGTATAGCCCAGCCCGGGACAGCTGGAAACACCATATATTTT.

This chain uses TRBV13 with TRBJ2-1, with unresolved D. This CDR3 comprises 15 residues. Trimming pared 2 bases from V and 0 bases from J, leaving 8 bases between. Looked up from germline, CDR1 is PRHDT and CDR2 is FYEKMQ (reference sequence). For the CDR3, the DNA is TGTGCCAGCAGCTTAAAGCTAACCTCCTACAATGAGCAGTTCTTC. Translating gives CASSLKLTSYNEQFF. The full variable domain, with the rest looked up from reference TRBV13 and TRBJ2-1, is AAGVIQSPRHLIKEKRETATLKCYPIPRHDTVYWYQQGPGQDPQFLISFYEKMQSDKGSIPDRFSAQQFSDYHSELNMSSLELGDSALYFCASSLKLTSYNEQFFGPGTRLTVL.

This rearrangement joins TRBV7-9 to TRBJ1-5, with 9 positions matching TRBD1. Germline V gene lookup returns CDR1 SEHNR and CDR2 FQNEAQ (reference sequence). J gave up 5 bases and V 0 bases, and 5 bases lay outside the gene matches. The CDR3 covers 16 residues. CDR3 loop: CASSLAEGQGHQPQHF. The CDR3 bases are TGTGCCAGCAGCTTAGCAGAGGGACAGGGCCATCAGCCCCAGCATTTT.

The chain recombines TRBV28 with TRBJ2-7; 9 nucleotides line up with TRBD2. The CDR3 has 12 residues. V dropped 8 bases and J dropped 3; count of bases not matched to a gene: 2. Germline V gives CDR1 MDHEN, CDR2 SYDVKM. This CDR3 reads CASETSGYEQYF. CDR3 nucleotide sequence: TGTGCCAGCGAGACTAGCGGCTACGAGCAGTACTTC.

The chain recombines TRBV6-4 with TRBJ1-2; possibly TRBD1 for D (5 bases). Germline loops: CDR1 MRHNA, CDR2 SNTAGT. Trimming shortened V by 4 bases and J by 4 bases, and 10 bases separated the two germline ends. The CDR3 is made up of 13 amino acids. The CDR3 DNA follows: TGTGCCAGCAGTGCCGATAGGGGCTATGGCTACACCTTC. Amino acid sequence: CASSADRGYGYTF.

This rearrangement joins TRBV4-1 to TRBJ1-5; weak D call: TRBD1 (5 bases). This CDR3 spans 14 amino acids. Germline CDR1 reads MGHRA; CDR2 reads YSYEKL. Deletions cut 8 bases from V and 3 bases from J, with 14 bases between. The CDR3 loop reads CASGVVGHNQPQHF. DNA of the CDR3: TGCGCCAGCGGCGTTGTGGGGCACAATCAGCCCCAGCATTTT.

Concerning this clone: Different DNA sequences within this sample yield the same CDR3. The V and J genes are TRBV2 and TRBJ2-1; the D gene is possibly TRBD1 (6 bases). This CDR3 region has 12 residues. Germline V gives CDR1 SNHLY, CDR2 FYNNEI. The V end was cut by 9 bases, the J end by 11 bases, with 17 bases between. The CDR3 loop is CASFVLQGQQFF. In DNA, the CDR3 is TGTGCCAGTTTTGTTTTACAGGGCCAGCAGTTCTTC.

This clone showed up just a few times. This chain uses TRBV2 with TRBJ2-7, with D possibly TRBD1 on 6 matching bases. The CDR3 consists of 14 residues. The ends were cut back, 1 base at V and 3 bases at J, with 10 bases in the middle. Germline values: CDR1 SNHLY, CDR2 FYNNEI. The CDR3 region has the DNA TGTGCCAGCAGTGAAGTCGGGACACTCTACGAGCAGTACTTC. It encodes CASSEVGTLYEQYF. The variable domain in full, with the rest retrieved from reference TRBV2 and TRBJ2-7, is EPEVTQTPSHQVTQMGQEVILRCVPISNHLYFYWYRQILGQKVEFLVSFYNNEISEKSEIFDDQFSVERPDGSNFTLKIRSTKLEDSAMYFCASSEVGTLYEQYFGPGTRLTVT.

This clone has a handful of counts. V gene TRBV27 combines with J gene TRBJ1-1, with D perhaps matching TRBD1 (5 bases). Germline V CDR1 and CDR2: MNHEY, SMNVEV (reference sequence). There are 13 residues in the CDR3. V gave up 3 bases and J gave up 1 base, with 6 bases separating them. The CDR3 region is CASSFGQNTEAFF. CDR3 in DNA: TGTGCCAGCAGTTTTGGACAGAACACTGAAGCTTTCTTT.

The rearrangement uses TRBV5-1 and TRBJ2-3, with 9 bases lining up with TRBD1. The CDR3 is 16 residues long. V was clipped by 2 bases and J by 0 bases; unmatched bases: 4. Germline V lookup: CDR1 SGHRS, CDR2 YFSETQ. The CDR3 DNA reads as TGCGCCAGCAGCTTCTTCGGGACAGGGAGCACAGATACGCAGTATTTT. Encoded protein: CASSFFGTGSTDTQYF. The variable domain in full, completed from reference TRBV5-1 and TRBJ2-3, reads KAGVTQTPRYLIKTRGQQVTLSCSPISGHRSVSWYQQTPGQGLQFLFEYFSETQRNKGNFPGRFSGRQFSNSRSEMNVSTLELGDSALYLCASSFFGTGSTDTQYFGPGTRLTVL.

The V gene is TRBV4-1, the J gene TRBJ2-3; 7 nucleotides line up with TRBD2. This CDR3 contains 16 residues. The V gene's germline CDR1 is MGHRA and CDR2 YSYEKL. V was clipped by 1 base and J by 2 bases; unmatched bases: 6. CDR3: CASSQARAGVTDTQYF. DNA of the CDR3: TGCGCCAGCAGCCAAGCCCGGGCGGGGGTCACAGATACGCAGTATTTT.